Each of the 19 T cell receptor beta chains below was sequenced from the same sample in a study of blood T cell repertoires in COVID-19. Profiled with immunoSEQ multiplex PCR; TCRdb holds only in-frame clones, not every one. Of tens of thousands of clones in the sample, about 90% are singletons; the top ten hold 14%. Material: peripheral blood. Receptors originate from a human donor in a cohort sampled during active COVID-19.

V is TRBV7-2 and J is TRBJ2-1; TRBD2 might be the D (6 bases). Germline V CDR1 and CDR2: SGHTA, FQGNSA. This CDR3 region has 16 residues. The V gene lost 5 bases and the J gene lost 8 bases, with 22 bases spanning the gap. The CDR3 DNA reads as TGTGCCAGCAGCCCTTGGAGGGCTAGCTTTAAGGATGAGCAGTTCTTC. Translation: CASSPWRASFKDEQFF.

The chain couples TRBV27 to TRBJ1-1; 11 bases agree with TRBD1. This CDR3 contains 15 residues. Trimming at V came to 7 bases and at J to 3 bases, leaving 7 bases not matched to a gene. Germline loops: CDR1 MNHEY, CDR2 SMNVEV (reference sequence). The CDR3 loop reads CASTRTGGGDTEAFF. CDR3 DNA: TGTGCCAGCACCAGGACAGGGGGCGGGGACACTGAAGCTTTCTTT.

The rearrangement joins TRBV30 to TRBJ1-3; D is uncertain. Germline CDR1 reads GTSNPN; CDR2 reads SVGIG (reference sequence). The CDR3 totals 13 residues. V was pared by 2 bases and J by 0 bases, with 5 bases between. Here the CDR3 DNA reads TGTGCCTGGAGTCTAGGCTCTGGAAACACCATATATTTT. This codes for CAWSLGSGNTIYF.

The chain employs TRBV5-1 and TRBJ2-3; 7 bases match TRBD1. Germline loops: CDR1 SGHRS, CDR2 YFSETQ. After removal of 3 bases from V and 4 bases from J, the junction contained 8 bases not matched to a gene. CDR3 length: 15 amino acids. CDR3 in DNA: TGCGCCAGCAGCTCCGACAGGGAATCCGCAGATACGCAGTATTTT. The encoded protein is CASSSDRESADTQYF.

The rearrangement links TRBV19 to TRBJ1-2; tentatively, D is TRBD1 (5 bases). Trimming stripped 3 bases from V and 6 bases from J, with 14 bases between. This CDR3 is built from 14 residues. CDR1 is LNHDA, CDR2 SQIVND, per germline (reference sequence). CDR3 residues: CASSILAGRDGYTF. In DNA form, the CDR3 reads TGTGCCAGTAGTATCTTGGCAGGGAGGGATGGCTACACCTTC.

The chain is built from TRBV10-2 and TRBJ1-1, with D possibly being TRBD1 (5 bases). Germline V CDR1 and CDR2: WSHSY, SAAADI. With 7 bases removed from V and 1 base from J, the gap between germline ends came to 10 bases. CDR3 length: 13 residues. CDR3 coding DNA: TGCGCCAGCAAAGGCAGGGCGAACACTGAAGCTTTCTTT. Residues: CASKGRANTEAFF.

CDR3 loop: CASRLRGAFPHGYTF. The CDR3 DNA reads TGTGCCAGCAGGTTACGGGGGGCGTTTCCCCATGGCTACACCTTC. This chain uses TRBV13 with TRBJ1-2, with D maybe TRBD1 (6 bases). The germline V and J ends were trimmed by 6 bases and 6 bases, with 20 bases remaining between them. Germline V gene lookup returns CDR1 PRHDT and CDR2 FYEKMQ (reference sequence). This CDR3 spans 15 amino acids.

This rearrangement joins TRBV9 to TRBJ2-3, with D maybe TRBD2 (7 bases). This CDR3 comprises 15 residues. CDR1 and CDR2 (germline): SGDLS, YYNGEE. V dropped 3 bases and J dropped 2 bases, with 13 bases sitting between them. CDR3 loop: CASSEGGASTDTQYF. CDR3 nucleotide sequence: TGTGCCAGCAGCGAGGGGGGGGCCTCCACAGATACGCAGTATTTT.

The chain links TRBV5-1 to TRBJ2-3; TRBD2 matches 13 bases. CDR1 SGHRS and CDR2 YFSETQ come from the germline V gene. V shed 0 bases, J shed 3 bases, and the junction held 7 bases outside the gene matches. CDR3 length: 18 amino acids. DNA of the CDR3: TGCGCCAGCAGCTTGGCTGGGACTAGCGGGGCTTCGACAGATACGCAGTATTTT. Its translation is CASSLAGTSGASTDTQYF.

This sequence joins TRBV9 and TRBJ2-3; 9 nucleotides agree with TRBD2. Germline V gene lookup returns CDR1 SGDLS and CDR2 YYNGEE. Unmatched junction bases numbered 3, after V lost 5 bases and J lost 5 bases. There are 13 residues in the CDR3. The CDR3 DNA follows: TGTGCCAGCAGGCGGGGGGGGGAAGATACGCAGTATTTT. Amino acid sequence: CASRRGGEDTQYF.

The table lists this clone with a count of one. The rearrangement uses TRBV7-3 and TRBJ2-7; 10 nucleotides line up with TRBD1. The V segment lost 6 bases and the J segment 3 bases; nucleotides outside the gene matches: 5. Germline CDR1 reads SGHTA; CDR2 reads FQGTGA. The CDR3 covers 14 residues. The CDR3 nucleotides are TGTGCCAGCAGTTCCGGGACAGGGGACTACGAGCAGTACTTC. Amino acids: CASSSGTGDYEQYF.

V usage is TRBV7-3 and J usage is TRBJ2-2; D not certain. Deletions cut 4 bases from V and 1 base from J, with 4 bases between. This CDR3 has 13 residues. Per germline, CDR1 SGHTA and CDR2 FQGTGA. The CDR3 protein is CASSSGNTGELFF. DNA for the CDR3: TGTGCCAGCAGCTCAGGGAACACCGGGGAGCTGTTTTTT.

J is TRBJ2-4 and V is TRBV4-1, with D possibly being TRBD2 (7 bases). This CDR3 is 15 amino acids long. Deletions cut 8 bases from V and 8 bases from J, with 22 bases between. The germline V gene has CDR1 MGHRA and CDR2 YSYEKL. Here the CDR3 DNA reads TGCGCCAGCCCTAAGGGGGGGGGCGGGGAGTACATTCAGTACTTC. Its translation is CASPKGGGGEYIQYF.

CDR3 protein: CASSPHSGFAAGELFF. The CDR3 DNA is TGTGCCAGCAGCCCTCACTCAGGGTTTGCCGCCGGGGAGCTGTTTTTT. The rearrangement joins TRBV7-8 to TRBJ2-2; D possibly corresponds to TRBD1 (5 bases). The CDR3 has 16 amino acids. The V and J ends lost 5 bases and 6 bases respectively, with 19 bases between them. Germline values: CDR1 SGHVS, CDR2 FQNEAQ.

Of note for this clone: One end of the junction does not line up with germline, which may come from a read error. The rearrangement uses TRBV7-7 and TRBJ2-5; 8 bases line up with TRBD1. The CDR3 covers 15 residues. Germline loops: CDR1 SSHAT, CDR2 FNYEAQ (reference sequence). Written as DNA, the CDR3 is TGTGCTAGCAGTACGACAGGGGCCCATACGGAGACCCAGTACTTC. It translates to CASSTTGAHTETQYF.

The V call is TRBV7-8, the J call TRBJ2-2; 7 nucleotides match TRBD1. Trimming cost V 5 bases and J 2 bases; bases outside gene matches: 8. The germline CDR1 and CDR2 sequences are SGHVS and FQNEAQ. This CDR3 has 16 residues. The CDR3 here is CASSDRVLRNTGELFF. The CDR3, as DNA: TGTGCCAGCAGCGACAGGGTCCTTAGAAACACCGGGGAGCTGTTTTTT.

The CDR3 protein is CASSLAGQLNQPQHF. CDR3 coding DNA: TGTGCCAGCAGCCTAGCGGGACAGCTCAATCAGCCCCAGCATTTT. The chain uses TRBV11-2 and TRBJ1-5, with 7 bases that match TRBD1. Germline CDR1 is SGHAT and CDR2 is FQNNGV. The V and J ends lost 5 bases and 3 bases, in that order; junction bases with no gene match: 7. There are 15 residues in the CDR3. Full variable domain (outside the CDR3, taken from reference TRBV11-2 and TRBJ1-5): EAGVAQSPRYKIIEKRQSVAFWCNPISGHATLYWYQQILGQGPKLLIQFQNNGVVDDSQLPKDRFSAERLKGVDSTLKIQPAKLEDSAVYLCASSLAGQLNQPQHFGDGTRLSIL.

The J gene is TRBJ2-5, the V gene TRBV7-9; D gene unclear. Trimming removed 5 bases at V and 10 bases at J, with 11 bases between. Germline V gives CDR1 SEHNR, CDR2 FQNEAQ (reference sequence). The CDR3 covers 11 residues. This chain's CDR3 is CASSLPLVQYF. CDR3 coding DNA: TGTGCCAGCAGCCTACCTCTGGTCCAGTACTTC.

The DNA of the CDR3 is TGTGCCAGCAGCTTATTTCGTTCTGAGACCCAGTACTTC. It specifies CASSLFRSETQYF. The V gene is TRBV7-2, the J gene TRBJ2-5, with no clear D. The germline V gene has CDR1 SGHTA and CDR2 FQGNSA. The CDR3 has 13 residues. V lost 2 bases and J lost 5, with 9 bases in between.